This T cell receptor (beta chain) was sequenced during a study of OX40 agonist ivuxolimab in advanced cancers. Baseline, cycle 4 day 1, and cycle 7 day 1 were the blood sampling points. Repertoires were generated with immunoSEQ multiplex PCR, while TCRdb's copy carries only in-frame clones and drops some. The sample has 50,000 to 70,000 clones, 75% to 90% seen once. The TCR sequence derives from an adult with an advanced solid tumor such as melanoma, head and neck, liver or kidney cancer. The specimen was CD4+ or CD8+ T cells sorted from blood, collected in a trial of the OX40 agonist ivuxolimab.

The chain's CDR3 is CASSFGTGEENEQYF. The CDR3 nucleotides are TGTGCCAGCAGCTTCGGGACAGGGGAAGAGAACGAGCAGTACTTC. V usage is TRBV11-2 and J usage is TRBJ2-7, with 10 positions matching TRBD1. The J segment lost 5 bases and the V segment lost 3 bases, leaving 7 bases of the junction unmatched. CDR1 and CDR2 (germline): SGHAT, FQNNGV. CDR3 length: 15 residues.